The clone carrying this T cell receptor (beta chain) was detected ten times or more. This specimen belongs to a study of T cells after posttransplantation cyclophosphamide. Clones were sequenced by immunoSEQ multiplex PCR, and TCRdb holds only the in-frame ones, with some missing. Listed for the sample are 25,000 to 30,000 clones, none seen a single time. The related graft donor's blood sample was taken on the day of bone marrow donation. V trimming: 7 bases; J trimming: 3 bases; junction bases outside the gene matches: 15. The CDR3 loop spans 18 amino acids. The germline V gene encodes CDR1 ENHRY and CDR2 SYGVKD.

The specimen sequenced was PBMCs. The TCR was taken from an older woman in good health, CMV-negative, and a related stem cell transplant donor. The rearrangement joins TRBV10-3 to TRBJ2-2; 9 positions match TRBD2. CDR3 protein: CAITRPGGGAGDTGELFF. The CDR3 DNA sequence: TGTGCCATCACCCGCCCCGGCGGGGGGGCGGGGGACACCGGGGAGCTGTTTTTT.